This T cell receptor beta chain originates from a study of shared clonotypes between healthy human individuals. Donors, healthy HIV-negative adults, lacked recent acute infections or vaccinations. Clones were read by immunoSEQ multiplex PCR, and TCRdb kept only the in-frame ones, dropping some. The table has over 2 million clones, under 95% seen once. Germline V lookup: CDR1 SGHRS, CDR2 YFSETQ. The ends lost 6 bases at V and 4 bases at J; junction bases unmatched: 8. The CDR3 runs to 15 residues. This clone appeared once. The sequencing input was naive CD4+ T cells from PBMCs. Specified subset: CD45RA+ positively selected. This receptor was identified in a man aged 18-30 years in good health. Some clones in this sample may be carry-over from other donors' samples. V gene TRBV5-1 combines with J gene TRBJ1-4; 8 positions match TRBD1. CDR3 in DNA: TGCGCCAGCACGCGGACAGGGTCGGGTAATGAAAAACTGTTTTTT. Protein product: CASTRTGSGNEKLFF.